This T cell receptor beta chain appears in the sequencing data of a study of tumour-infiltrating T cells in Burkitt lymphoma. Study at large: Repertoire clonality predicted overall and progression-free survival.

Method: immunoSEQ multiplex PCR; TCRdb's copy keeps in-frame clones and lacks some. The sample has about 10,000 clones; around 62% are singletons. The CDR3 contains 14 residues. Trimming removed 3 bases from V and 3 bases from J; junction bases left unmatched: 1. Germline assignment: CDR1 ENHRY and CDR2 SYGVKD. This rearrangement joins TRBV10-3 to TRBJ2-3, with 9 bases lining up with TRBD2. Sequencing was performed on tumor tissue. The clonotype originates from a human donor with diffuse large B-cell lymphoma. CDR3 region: CAISDLAGTDTQYF. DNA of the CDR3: TGTGCCATCAGTGACCTAGCGGGGACAGATACGCAGTATTTT.